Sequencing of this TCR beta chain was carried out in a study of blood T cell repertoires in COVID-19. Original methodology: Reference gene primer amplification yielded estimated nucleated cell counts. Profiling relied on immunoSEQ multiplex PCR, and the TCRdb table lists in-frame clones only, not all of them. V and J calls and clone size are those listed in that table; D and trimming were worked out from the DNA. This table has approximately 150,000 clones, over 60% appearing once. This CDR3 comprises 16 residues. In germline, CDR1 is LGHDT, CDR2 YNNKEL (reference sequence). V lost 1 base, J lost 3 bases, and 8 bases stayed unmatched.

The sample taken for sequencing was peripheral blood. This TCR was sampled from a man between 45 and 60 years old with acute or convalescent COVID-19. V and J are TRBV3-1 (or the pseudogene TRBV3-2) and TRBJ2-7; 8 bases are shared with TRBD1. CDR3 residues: CASSQGSGGSGYEQYF. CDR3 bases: TGTGCCAGCAGCCAAGGGTCAGGGGGCTCGGGCTACGAGCAGTACTTC.